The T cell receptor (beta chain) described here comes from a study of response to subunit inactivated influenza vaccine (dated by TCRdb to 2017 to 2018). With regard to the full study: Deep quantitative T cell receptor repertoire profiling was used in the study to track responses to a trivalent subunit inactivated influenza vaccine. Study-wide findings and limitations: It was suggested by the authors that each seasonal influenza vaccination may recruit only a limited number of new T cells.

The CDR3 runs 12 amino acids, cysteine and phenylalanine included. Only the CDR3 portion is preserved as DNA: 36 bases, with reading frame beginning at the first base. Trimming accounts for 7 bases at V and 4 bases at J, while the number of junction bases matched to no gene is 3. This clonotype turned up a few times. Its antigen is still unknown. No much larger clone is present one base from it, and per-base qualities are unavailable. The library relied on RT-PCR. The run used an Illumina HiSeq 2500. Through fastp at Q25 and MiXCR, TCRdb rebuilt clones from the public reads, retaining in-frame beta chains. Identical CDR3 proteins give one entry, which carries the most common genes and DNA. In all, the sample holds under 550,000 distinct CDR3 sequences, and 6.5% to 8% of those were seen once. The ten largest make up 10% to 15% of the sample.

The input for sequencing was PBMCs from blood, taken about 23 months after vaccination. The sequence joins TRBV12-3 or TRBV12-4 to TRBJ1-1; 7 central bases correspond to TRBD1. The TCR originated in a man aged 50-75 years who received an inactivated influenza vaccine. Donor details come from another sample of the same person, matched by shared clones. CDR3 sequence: CASTRGITEAFF. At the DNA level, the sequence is TGTGCCAGCACCAGGGGGATCACTGAAGCTTTCTTT.